A selection of T cell receptor beta chains follows, all from one sample in a study of CD8+ T cells in alopecia areata. The assay was immunoSEQ multiplex PCR, and TCRdb's table has in-frame clones only and misses some. The table records about 300,000 clones, about three fifths of them present only once. The specimen comprised CD4+ T cells sorted from blood, sampled at week 24, from a patient treated with tofacitinib. Every receptor here comes from a human donor with alopecia areata. Both conserved end residues are part of each CDR3. D genes are given only for firm matches. Rows give clone size only sometimes, using once, few, many, or a class for an expanded clone.

j_call	clone_size	v_call	d_call	cdr3_nt	cdr3_aa
TRBJ1-2	-	TRBV2	-	TGTGCCAGCAGTGAGGGAACGGCCCCCTACACCTTC	CASSEGTAPYTF
TRBJ2-7	-	TRBV28	-	TGTGCCAGCAGTTTTTTCAGTTCCTACGAGCAGTACTTC	CASSFFSSYEQYF
TRBJ2-1	-	TRBV4-2	-	TGTGCCAGCAGCCAAGGCCCGCACAATGAGCAGTTCTTC	CASSQGPHNEQFF
TRBJ2-1	-	TRBV29-1	-	TGCAGCGTTTCAGAGCGTACCTACAATGAGCAGTTCTTC	CSVSERTYNEQFF
TRBJ2-7	-	TRBV30	-	TGTGCCTGGAGTGCGGCGGCCCTTCTCTACGAGCAGTACTTC	CAWSAAALLYEQYF
TRBJ2-7	few	TRBV25-1	TRBD2	TGTGCCAGCAGCCCCGGTGCGGGGGTCTACGAGCAGTACTTC	CASSPGAGVYEQYF
TRBJ2-2	-	TRBV2	-	TGTGCCAGCAGTGCCGGCGGCGGGGAGCTGTTTTTT	CASSAGGGELFF
TRBJ2-3	-	TRBV13	-	TGTGCCAGCAGCTCCCCCCTACGGGGCACAGATACGCAGTATTTT	CASSSPLRGTDTQYF
TRBJ2-4	once	TRBV11-2	-	TGTGCCAGCAGCTTAGATTTGGGGGAGACCATAGCCAAAAACATTCAGTACTTC	CASSLDLGETIAKNIQYF
TRBJ2-7	-	TRBV25-1	-	TGTGCCAGCAGCCCTACAGGCTTCCGCTACGAGCAGTACTTC	CASSPTGFRYEQYF
TRBJ2-5	-	TRBV9	-	TGTGCCAGCAGCGTAGCTGGGGTGGAGACCCAGTACTTC	CASSVAGVETQYF
TRBJ1-1	-	TRBV30	TRBD1	TGTGCCTGGAGTGGGGACAGGGGGACTGAAGCTTTCTTT	CAWSGDRGTEAFF
TRBJ2-7	-	TRBV28	TRBD2	TGTGCCAGCAGTTCCCCCGGGGGGGGGAAGAACGAGCAGTACTTC	CASSSPGGGKNEQYF
TRBJ2-5	-	TRBV30	-	TGTGCCTGGAGTGGAGGCCCCTCTTTACAAGAGACCCAGTACTTC	CAWSGGPSLQETQYF
TRBJ1-1	few	TRBV7-2	-	TGTGCCAGCACCCGCGAGGCTTTCTTT	CASTREAFF
TRBJ1-1	once	TRBV25-1	-	TGTGCCAGCAGTGGTAGGGGGTTGAGCACTGAAGCTTTCTTT	CASSGRGLSTEAFF
TRBJ2-2	few	TRBV10-3	-	TGTGCCATCAGTGAGTCGAAGTCCACCGGGGAGCTGTTTTTT	CAISESKSTGELFF
TRBJ2-1	-	TRBV7-2	TRBD2	TGTGCCAGCAGCACCTCACTAGCGGACTTCTCCTACAATGAGCAGTTCTTC	CASSTSLADFSYNEQFF
TRBJ2-3	few	TRBV4-3	TRBD2	TGCGCCAGCAGCCAACGACTAGCGGGCACAGATACGCAGTATTTT	CASSQRLAGTDTQYF
TRBJ1-6	-	TRBV28	TRBD1	TGTGCCAGCAGTCACCGGGACAGGGTAACCTCACCCCTCCACTTT	CASSHRDRVTSPLHF
TRBJ1-5	once	TRBV30	-	TGTGCCTGGAGCCGGCAGGGGCGTCAGCCCCAGCATTTT	CAWSRQGRQPQHF
TRBJ1-1	-	TRBV5-1	-	TGCGCCAGCAGCGGGCAGCTTATGAACACTGAAGCTTTCTTT	CASSGQLMNTEAFF
TRBJ2-5	few	TRBV4-1	TRBD2	TGCGCCAGCAGTCGCAGGACTAGCGGCGAGACCCAGTACTTC	CASSRRTSGETQYF
TRBJ2-7	-	TRBV30	TRBD1	TGTGCCTGGTGGTCCGGGACAGGGATGTTCGAGCAGTACTTC	CAWWSGTGMFEQYF
TRBJ1-1	-	TRBV29-1	TRBD1	TGCAGCGTCGCCTTCCCCAAGAGGGGACAGGCCCTTGAAGCTTTCTTT	CSVAFPKRGQALEAFF
TRBJ2-3	few	TRBV29-1	TRBD1	TGCAGCGTTAACAGGGGTACCGCAGATACGCAGTATTTT	CSVNRGTADTQYF
TRBJ2-5	-	TRBV5-1	-	TGCGCCAGCAGTCGTGAGGCGGGGCACCAAGAGACCCAGTACTTC	CASSREAGHQETQYF
TRBJ1-1	-	TRBV29-1	-	TGCAGCGCCAAGGTCGGGGCGAACACTGAAGCTTTCTTT	CSAKVGANTEAFF
TRBJ2-1	few	TRBV25-1	-	TGTGCCAGCAGTGGCTACAATGAGCAGTTCTTC	CASSGYNEQFF
TRBJ2-3	-	TRBV2	-	TGTGCCATACCTCGGGACCCCAGGAGGAGTGGCACAGATACGCAGTATTTT	CAIPRDPRRSGTDTQYF
TRBJ1-2	-	TRBV4-1	TRBD1	TGCGCCAGCAGCCATCCCGGTAGGGACAGGGGGCGCAGAAACTATGGCTACACCTTC	CASSHPGRDRGRRNYGYTF
TRBJ2-3	-	TRBV5-1	-	TGCGCCAGCAGCTTGGTCCACTCTAGCACAGATACGCAGTATTTT	CASSLVHSSTDTQYF
TRBJ1-2	-	TRBV27	TRBD1	TGTGCCAGCAGTTTATCGCGGACAGGGCTCTATGGCTACACCTTC	CASSLSRTGLYGYTF
TRBJ2-1	-	TRBV5-6	-	TGTGCCAGCAGTATTCGGGAATCTAAGCAGTTCTTC	CASSIRESKQFF
TRBJ1-2	-	TRBV30	-	TGTGCCTGGAGTGGGGATTGGAGGGCCCCGGCCACCTTC	CAWSGDWRAPATF
TRBJ2-6	few	TRBV7-9	-	TGTGCCAGCAGCTTAGGAACAGGAGGGGTCTCTGGGGCCAACGTCCTGACTTTC	CASSLGTGGVSGANVLTF
TRBJ2-3	few	TRBV28	TRBD2	TGTGCCAGCAGTTTCGGGACTAGGAGGCCAGATACGCAGTATTTT	CASSFGTRRPDTQYF
TRBJ2-5	-	TRBV4-1	-	TGCGCCAGCAGCCACCGGGACTCCCGAGAGAACCAGTACTTC	CASSHRDSRENQYF
TRBJ2-5	-	TRBV6-4	-	TGTGCCAGCAGTGACTCGTGGGGGGCCGGGGAGACCCAGTACTTC	CASSDSWGAGETQYF
TRBJ2-1	-	TRBV2	-	TGTGCCAGCAGTGAGTTGCGCACCAACAATGAGCAGTTCTTC	CASSELRTNNEQFF
TRBJ1-3	few	TRBV7-8	TRBD1	TGTGCCAGCAGCTTAGCGACAGGGGGCGAGTATTTT	CASSLATGGEYF
TRBJ2-2	-	TRBV7-8	-	TGTGCCAGCAGCCGGGTGGGGGACGGGGAGCTGTTTTTT	CASSRVGDGELFF
TRBJ2-7	few	TRBV29-1	-	TGCAGCGTTGGGCTCCTGAGCCACGAGCAGTACTTC	CSVGLLSHEQYF
TRBJ1-4	-	TRBV29-1	-	TGCAGCGTTTCCGTCGAAGGGGCCCCCGTGCGGAAACTGTTTTTT	CSVSVEGAPVRKLFF
TRBJ2-1	-	TRBV30	TRBD2	TGTGCCTGGAGTCTTTGGACTAGCGGGAGCTACAATGAGCAGTTCTTC	CAWSLWTSGSYNEQFF
TRBJ2-3	-	TRBV15	-	TGTGCCACCAGCAGCCTAGGGGGGGCCTTAGATTTT	CATSSLGGALDF
TRBJ2-1	-	TRBV10-3	TRBD1	TGTGCCATCAGTGCGGACAGGGGGTTTGGCTATGAGCAGTTCTTC	CAISADRGFGYEQFF
TRBJ2-7	-	TRBV4-1	TRBD2	TGCGCCAGCAGCCAAGTAGAGTCAGCGGGGGGAACCAGACCCTACGAGCAGTACTTC	CASSQVESAGGTRPYEQYF
TRBJ2-7	few	TRBV2	-	TGTGCCAGCGTTGAGAGCTCCTACGAGCAGTACTTC	CASVESSYEQYF
TRBJ2-5	few	TRBV29-1	-	TGCAGCGTTGAAGAGGGTGGGGGGAGACAAGAGACCCAGTACTTC	CSVEEGGGRQETQYF
TRBJ2-7	-	TRBV5-1	TRBD1	TGCGCCAGCAGCTTGGGACAGGGGGCCTACGAGCAGTACTTC	CASSLGQGAYEQYF
TRBJ2-5	-	TRBV11-2	TRBD1	TGTGCCAGCAGCTTAACGGGACAGGGAAAATGGGAGACCCAGTACTTC	CASSLTGQGKWETQYF
TRBJ2-2	-	TRBV6-5	TRBD1	TGTGCCAGCAGTTCCTTGACAGGGAAAATGACCGGGGAGCTGTTTTTT	CASSSLTGKMTGELFF
TRBJ1-1	-	TRBV30	-	TGTGCCTGGAGTCGGTTTGGCACCGGACCTTGGGAAGCTTTCTTT	CAWSRFGTGPWEAFF
TRBJ2-1	-	TRBV5-1	-	TGCGCCAGCAGCTACCCCGGGGTAGACAATGAGCAGTTCTTC	CASSYPGVDNEQFF